The entry below describes one T cell receptor (beta chain). Its recognized antigen is unknown. Base-call qualities are not available, and no considerably larger clone is one nucleotide away. From cysteine to phenylalanine, the CDR3 is 17 amino acids long. Only the CDR3 portion is preserved as DNA: 51 bases, with reading frame beginning at the first base. The germline V gene sets CDR1 to SGHNT and CDR2 to YENEEA. Trimming costs V 3 bases and J 2 bases, and their ends lie 18 bases apart. Healthy HIV-negative adults with no recently reported acute infections or vaccinations were included as donors. Every donor was a Caucasian adult residing in Nashville, Tennessee, USA. CD4+ T cells were enriched by magnetic negative selection, after which naive cells were positively selected on CD45RA and the negative fraction was taken as the memory subset. After blood collection by leukapheresis, PBMCs were isolated using Ficoll-Histopaque density gradient centrifugation and then cryopreserved in the vapor phase of liquid nitrogen. Analytical flow cytometry was used to check the purity and quantity of each magnetically sorted T cell population. Each sorted fraction had its genomic DNA isolated and then quantified by UV absorbance on a Nanodrop 2000c.

The sample is drawn from a study of shared clonotypes between healthy human individuals (dated by TCRdb to the early 2020s). Regarding the research as a whole: The cohort included three men and a couple of women between 18 and 49 years of age. For each donor, CD4 naive and CD4 memory were each run on three plates, CD8 naive on two plates, and CD8 memory on one plate. Blood TCR repertoires of 5 or 6 healthy adults were deeply sequenced to estimate repertoire size and the extent of clonotype sharing between individuals. To increase sequencing depth and limit assay-specific biases, TCR repertoire library preparation and sequencing were carried out by different laboratories using diverse techniques. Each donor's leukapheresis produced roughly between roughly 0.85 and 9.5 billion PBMCs. Results and caveats for the whole study, not just this receptor: The genetic and exposure-history diversity represented was limited by the small number of donors. Sampling was restricted to blood, and TCR repertoires in tissue are likely to differ from TCR repertoires in blood. Sharing across a few donors was observed for 5% to 6.5% of naive CD4, about 4% of naive CD8, 2.3% of memory CD4, and over 0.3% of memory CD8 clonotypes. Based on pairwise subsampling, the degree of clonotype sharing among donors was expected to be affected by sequencing depth. Higher generation probabilities were observed for clonotypes shared by all four sorted-subset donors than for non-shared clonotypes. Incomplete sequencing was indicated by rarefaction of sorted-subset datasets, despite the large sequencing depth. Estimated clonotype richness was generally larger for naive than for memory subsets.

Using the deep immunoSEQ assay, multiplex PCR amplified TCR CDR3 regions from genomic DNA. Extracted genomic DNA from each cell subset was spread evenly across all wells of several immunoSEQ 96-well plates, with each plate serving as a replicate. For sorted subsets, each replicate PCR was loaded with about 0.2 ug genomic DNA, equivalent to some 31,000 T cell genomes. The purified libraries were quantified using a Qubit 3.0 fluorometer, sized with a Bioanalyzer 2100, and then quantified again using the KAPA Library Quantification kit. Every immunoSEQ 96-well plate was sequenced on a separate single-read 150-cycle Illumina NextSeq 550 flow cell. As for the original processing: Because the immunoSEQ output held only junctional sequences and lacked quality scores, the filtering could not match the filtering applied to full-length reads. Sequences were annotated with PyIR, a Python wrapper for IgBLAST v1.9, and V/J genes and CDR3 were assigned using IMGT germline references. Any read was removed if the V/J assignment was weak (E-value above 1e-6), the CDR3 was missing, or the read contained stop codons, out-of-frame junctions, or ambiguous translated residues. V3J clonotypes were defined by identical inferred V gene, J gene, and CDR3 amino acid sequence. The percentage overlap between two repertoires was calculated by dividing the number of shared unique clonotypes by the size of the smaller repertoire. Repertoire richness was assessed with RTK rarefaction, the Chao1 estimator, and Recon v2.1 estimates of unobserved clonotypes. Generation probabilities were computed with OLGA for all TCRbeta clonotypes obtained by the gDNA method from a handful of donors. What TCRdb holds here is the immuneACCESS table cut down to in-frame rearrangements. Part of the clones is not present; checked against another copy, under half of the missing clones reflect an unresolved V gene, and the others are unexplained. V and J calls plus clone size are reproduced from that table; the DNA served to infer D and trimming. The sample has some 2.4 million clones on record, 80% to 95% of them singletons. In total, the top ten clones hold approximately 0.35% of the sample.

The sequenced sample was naive CD4+ T cells from PBMCs. The cell subset or site label, as the study defines it: CD45RA+ positively selected. The sequence came from a man younger than 30 in good health. Some clones in this sample may be carry-over from other donors' samples. Recombination linked TRBV11-3 to TRBJ2-3; D gene: possibly TRBD2, on 5 matching bases. Here is the DNA: TGTGCCAGCAGCTTGGGCCTAAGCGGATACAACACAGATACGCAGTATTTT. Its product reads: CASSLGLSGYNTDTQYF.